This paragraph covers one T cell receptor beta chain sequence. This clonotype has ten or more counts. Its antigen is not yet known. No base quality information exists; no much larger clone differs at one position. This record comes from a study of spatial heterogeneity in lung cancer (dated by TCRdb to about 2019). Regarding the complete study: More beta-chain than alpha-chain transcripts were consistently detected, likely reflecting higher beta-chain transcript abundance. In the raw uncorrected reads, each unique combination of TCR and UMI appeared more than ten times on average. The study quantitatively compared TCR alpha and beta repertoires across multiple tumor regions, matched nontumor lung and blood in non-small cell lung cancer. The study linked features of the TCR repertoire to counts of nonsynonymous mutations, which were determined by whole-exome sequencing of tumor tissue. Both alpha and beta chains were TCR-sequenced in samples taken at surgery, namely 220 tumor regions, around 64 matched nontumor lung samples and 50 to 60 PBMC samples. The paper's findings and limits, for the study overall: Ubiquitous expanded tumor TCRs showed up in blood more often at tumor resection than at routine follow-up. Additional single-cell paired TCR alpha and beta sequencing was considered necessary to confirm, at a functional level, the hypothesis that regional TCRs recognize regional mutations.

The library was built by means of 5' RACE. TCRdb records NextSeq 500 as the sequencer. The TCR library protocol attached a unique molecular identifier to each TCR cDNA molecule to allow correction of PCR and sequencing errors. The study's own analysis went as follows. TCR identification, UMI-based error correction and CDR3 extraction were all carried out with Decombinator tools. Expanded TCRs were defined as those above a frequency of 2 per 1,000, corresponding to the top 1% of the tumor frequency distribution. Rényi diversity was computed with the R vegan package after subsampling each repertoire 100 times to 5,000 TCRs. CDR3 similarity networks were constructed using string-kernel similarity of amino acid triplets, with links drawn between CDR3s whose pairwise similarity was above 0.82. In-frame beta chains were kept once TCRdb had trimmed the public reads at Q25 with fastp and called clones with MiXCR. Merged by CDR3 protein, the rows form single entries marked with the most common genes and DNA. The V and J calls come from TCRdb's annotation, not from the publication. This sample lists roughly 36,000 distinct CDR3 sequences; around 5.5% were detected once. The top ten hold approximately 10% of the sample.

The time point tag for this specimen amounts to: sample taken at primary tumor resection. For TCR sequencing, whole RNA was extracted from tumor and nontumor lung tissue, or from cryopreserved PBMC samples, and no cell sorting was done. Donors were some 70 patients with early-stage, untreated non-small cell lung cancer from the lung TRACERx cohort. Only patients with enough RNA available from two or more tumor regions were chosen for TCR sequencing. For CDR1 and CDR2, the germline V gene (reference sequence) lists SEHNR and FQNEAQ. The CDR3 sequence holds 12 residues, the cysteine and phenylalanine included. The retained sequence is limited to the CDR3, 36 bases, with the frame set at the first base. Trimming costs V 2 bases and J 5 bases, and their ends lie 4 bases apart.

The chain links TRBV7-9 with TRBJ1-5; there is no confident call for the D gene. The sequence derives from a male donor with early-stage non-small cell lung cancer. Here the sequenced sample was PBMCs, taken at surgery. The CDR3 protein is CASSLPDQPQHF. The DNA sequence is TGTGCCAGCAGCTTACCTGATCAGCCCCAGCATTTT. The full variable domain, with segments outside the CDR3 supplied by the reference TRBV7-9 and TRBJ1-5 proteins, appears as DTGVSQNPRHKITKRGQNVTFRCDPISEHNRLYWYRQTLGQGPEFLTYFQNEAQLEKSRLLSDRFSAERPKGSFSTLEIQRTEQGDSAMYLCASSLPDQPQHFGDGTRLSIL.